Following are 21 T cell receptor beta chains from one sample sequenced in a study of cytomegalovirus exposure and HLA in healthy donors. The PCR employed 60 Vbeta primers together with 13 Jbeta primers. Here immunoSEQ multiplex PCR was the method, and the copy in TCRdb shows in-frame clones only, minus some. The sample includes hundreds of thousands of clones, 80% to 85% of them seen just once. The sample taken for sequencing was PBMCs. The receptors shown here come from a boy between 2 and 10 years old in good health and CMV-seronegative.

The V call is TRBV7-2, the J call TRBJ2-4, with TRBD2 as a possible D gene (6 bases). The ends were cut back, 1 base at V and 0 bases at J, with 10 bases in the middle. The CDR3 loop spans 16 amino acids. Germline values: CDR1 SGHTA, CDR2 FQGNSA. In nucleotides, the CDR3 is TGTGCCAGCAGCTTAGGGTCGGGACTAGCCAAAAACATTCAGTACTTC. It translates to CASSLGSGLAKNIQYF.

This chain joins TRBV5-1 and TRBJ2-7; 8 bases are a match to TRBD2. Per the germline V gene, CDR1 is SGHRS and CDR2 is YFSETQ. J lost 2 bases, V lost 4 bases, and 5 bases had no gene match. The CDR3 consists of 14 residues. The CDR3, as DNA: TGCGCCAGCAGCACTACTAGCGGACCCTACGAGCAGTACTTC. This gives the protein CASSTTSGPYEQYF. Full variable domain (outside the CDR3, taken from reference TRBV5-1 and TRBJ2-7): KAGVTQTPRYLIKTRGQQVTLSCSPISGHRSVSWYQQTPGQGLQFLFEYFSETQRNKGNFPGRFSGRQFSNSRSEMNVSTLELGDSALYLCASSTTSGPYEQYFGPGTRLTVT.

This chain connects TRBV6-1 to TRBJ2-2, with a tentative D call TRBD2 (6 bases). The CDR3 extends over 13 amino acids. Germline-derived CDR1 and CDR2 are MNHNS and SASEGT. Trimming took 2 bases from V and 7 from J, leaving 8 bases between them. The CDR3 bases are TGTGCCAGCAGTGAACGGAGGGACGGGGAGCTGTTTTTT. It codes for CASSERRDGELFF.

This clone occurred a few times. The genes are TRBV4-1 and TRBJ1-6; D is perhaps TRBD1 (6 bases). The CDR3 is made up of 17 amino acids. Trimming took 0 bases from V and 9 from J, leaving 18 bases between them. Per the germline V gene, CDR1 is MGHRA and CDR2 is YSYEKL. The CDR3 nucleotides read TGCGCCAGCAGCCAAGAGGCGCAGGGGACGTTAGGTTCACCCCTCCACTTT. Protein product: CASSQEAQGTLGSPLHF.

The table lists this clone with a few counts. This chain links TRBV10-3 with TRBJ1-4; no definite D call. The CDR3 covers 13 residues. The germline V and J ends were trimmed by 7 bases and 8 bases, with 14 bases remaining between them. The germline V gene has CDR1 ENHRY and CDR2 SYGVKD. CDR3 amino acids: CAINEAASEKLFF. In nucleotides, the CDR3 is TGTGCCATCAATGAAGCGGCCTCCGAAAAACTGTTTTTT.

CDR3 residues: CASSLETTGDDTQYF. CDR3 in DNA: TGTGCCAGCAGCTTGGAGACGACAGGTGACGATACGCAGTATTTT. The chain has TRBV5-6 and TRBJ2-3; possibly TRBD1 for D (6 bases). The CDR3 runs to 15 residues. V was clipped by 0 bases and J by 6 bases, with 14 bases between them. CDR1 and CDR2 (germline): SGHDT, YYEEEE.

The chain couples TRBV6-1 to TRBJ2-7; no clear D. Trimming stripped 0 bases from V and 0 bases from J, with 9 bases between. The CDR3 runs to 15 residues. Germline V gene lookup returns CDR1 MNHNS and CDR2 SASEGT. The CDR3 DNA follows: TGTGCCAGCAGTGAAGCGGCCGGCGGCTCCTACGAGCAGTACTTC. This gives the protein CASSEAAGGSYEQYF.

The chain joins TRBV9 to TRBJ2-1; 9 bases are shared with TRBD1. The CDR3 is 16 residues long. Germline CDR1 SGDLS, CDR2 YYNGEE. V dropped 3 bases and J dropped 3; count of bases not matched to a gene: 7. CDR3 sequence: CASSEYRGHLYNEQFF. In DNA form, the CDR3 reads TGTGCCAGCAGCGAATACAGGGGGCACCTCTACAATGAGCAGTTCTTC.

The chain couples TRBV6-1 to TRBJ2-7; TRBD1 might be the D (6 bases). The germline V gene has CDR1 MNHNS and CDR2 SASEGT. V shed 6 bases and J shed 3 bases, with 18 bases lying between them. The CDR3 has 15 residues. The CDR3 DNA is TGTGCCAGCAGGGAGGTCCCGGACAGATTCTACGAGCAGTACTTC. Amino acid sequence: CASREVPDRFYEQYF.

CDR3 sequence (DNA): TGTGCCAGCAGCTCAATTTCGGGGGGGCGCGTCAATGAGCAGTTCTTC. Its translation: CASSSISGGRVNEQFF. This chain uses TRBV13 with TRBJ2-1; 8 nucleotides agree with TRBD2. Germline V lookup: CDR1 PRHDT, CDR2 FYEKMQ (reference sequence). V was pared by 4 bases and J by 6 bases, with 11 bases of the junction left unmatched. The CDR3 is 16 amino acids.

This sequence joins TRBV5-1 and TRBJ2-7; no clear D. The CDR3 extends over 12 amino acids. V dropped 3 bases and J dropped 2 bases, with 6 bases sitting between them. Germline V lookup: CDR1 SGHRS, CDR2 YFSETQ. CDR3 sequence reads: CASSSGAYEQYF. The CDR3 bases are TGCGCCAGCAGCTCCGGAGCCTACGAGCAGTACTTC.

This clone was seen a single time. The genes are TRBV19 and TRBJ1-4, with 8 bases lining up with TRBD1. The CDR3 extends over 13 amino acids. With 7 bases clipped from V and 7 bases from J, the junction kept 5 bases outside the gene matches. Germline loops: CDR1 LNHDA, CDR2 SQIVND (reference sequence). CDR3 sequence: CASNDRGSEKLFF. As DNA, the CDR3 is TGTGCCAGTAACGACAGGGGCAGTGAAAAACTGTTTTTT. Full variable domain (outside the CDR3, taken from reference TRBV19 and TRBJ1-4): DGGITQSPKYLFRKEGQNVTLSCEQNLNHDAMYWYRQDPGQGLRLIYYSQIVNDFQKGDIAEGYSVSREKKESFPLTVTSAQKNPTAFYLCASNDRGSEKLFFGSGTQLSVL.

Only a few counts were recorded for this clone. The chain uses TRBV5-6 and TRBJ1-1; D is unresolved. Between the trimmed V and J ends, which lost 1 base and 0 bases, there was a span of 4 bases. The CDR3 covers 13 residues. Germline lookup yields CDR1 SGHDT and CDR2 YYEEEE. CDR3 DNA sequence: TGTGCCAGCAGCTTGCAGTTGAACACTGAAGCTTTCTTT. Translation: CASSLQLNTEAFF.

The CDR3 nucleotides are TGTGCCAGCAGTGCGTGGACAGGGGATGGCTACACCTTC. Its protein product is CASSAWTGDGYTF. The chain combines TRBV6-5 with TRBJ1-2, with 9 bases lining up with TRBD1. With 5 bases clipped from V and 6 bases from J, the junction kept 4 bases outside the gene matches. The V gene's germline CDR1 is MNHEY and CDR2 SVGAGI. CDR3 length: 13 amino acids.

The rearrangement links TRBV6-1 to TRBJ1-2, with TRBD1 as a possible D gene (6 bases). This CDR3 has 15 amino acids. Germline CDR1 and CDR2: MNHNS and SASEGT. V was pared by 6 bases and J by 3 bases, with 17 bases between. The CDR3 is CASRAGVADYYGYTF. The CDR3 DNA follows: TGTGCCAGCAGGGCAGGGGTGGCCGACTACTATGGCTACACCTTC.

The CDR3 DNA reads TGTGCCACTCGGGGGGCAGAATACGAGCAGTACTTC. Protein: CATRGAEYEQYF. The chain couples TRBV19 to TRBJ2-5; D possibly corresponds to TRBD2 (7 bases). The J call could be wrong; TRBJ2-7 is a better fit for the DNA end. Germline CDR1 reads LNHDA; CDR2 reads SQIVND (reference sequence). The CDR3 runs 12 residues.

This chain uses TRBV19 with TRBJ2-3; D not resolved. V was clipped by 7 bases and J by 1 base, with 15 bases between them. Germline CDR1 is LNHDA and CDR2 is SQIVND (reference sequence). CDR3 length: 15 residues. In DNA, the CDR3 is TGTGCCAGTACCAGAAATCTAGGAGGCACAGATACGCAGTATTTT. The encoded protein is CASTRNLGGTDTQYF.

The count of this clone is one. The V call is TRBV20-1, the J call TRBJ2-7; no definite D call. V was pared by 6 bases and J by 7 bases, with 10 bases between. The CDR3 is made up of 10 amino acids. Germline CDR1 and CDR2: DFQATT and SNEGSKA (reference sequence). The CDR3 nucleotides read TGCAGTGCAATCCTACGGGAGCAGTACTTC. Protein: CSAILREQYF.

The chain combines TRBV2 with TRBJ1-1; the D gene is possibly TRBD1 (5 bases). V was shortened by 4 bases and J by 0 bases, with 15 bases between the two germline ends. Germline V gene sequence: CDR1 SNHLY, CDR2 FYNNEI. CDR3 length: 16 residues. The CDR3 sequence is CASSGGWGPLNTEAFF. DNA for the CDR3: TGTGCCAGCAGTGGGGGTTGGGGCCCCTTGAACACTGAAGCTTTCTTT.

This clone is a singleton in its sample. The rearrangement joins TRBV14 to TRBJ2-5, with 10 bases that match TRBD2. The better agreement between TRBJ2-7 and the DNA end casts doubt on the J call. CDR1 and CDR2 (germline): SGHDN, FVKESK. The CDR3 is made up of 15 amino acids. CDR3 nucleotide sequence: TGTGCCAGCAGCCAAGGGACTAGCGGATACTACGAGCAGTACTTC. This encodes CASSQGTSGYYEQYF.

V is TRBV15 and J is TRBJ2-1, with 11 bases identical to TRBD2. The germline V gene encodes CDR1 LNHNV and CDR2 YYDKDF (reference sequence). Unmatched junction bases numbered 3, after V lost 4 bases and J lost 4 bases. This CDR3 has 15 residues. CDR3 sequence (DNA): TGTGCCACCAGCACTAGCGGGAGGCTTTACAATGAGCAGTTCTTC. This gives the protein CATSTSGRLYNEQFF.